The sequence of this T cell receptor (beta chain) was determined in a study of blood T cell repertoires in COVID-19. The wider study: There were acute and convalescent COVID-19 samples, and they came from the United States, Italy and Spain. PBMCs, B-cell-depleted T cells, or T cells were the source of the cDNA or gDNA that made up the material.

Source study methods: Estimated nucleated cell counts came from reference gene primer amplification. Assay: immunoSEQ multiplex PCR; the TCRdb copy retains only in-frame clones and omits some. The D gene and trimming were derived from the DNA, and the V and J assignments and clone size from that table. The profile shows about 200,000 clones, 87% of them singletons. Germline lookup yields CDR1 KGHDR and CDR2 SFDVKD. V lost 3 bases to trimming and J lost 6 bases, with 16 bases between them. The CDR3 loop spans 16 amino acids. The sequence came from a man in his sixties who had recovered from COVID-19. The chain combines TRBV24-1 with TRBJ2-2; possible D gene TRBD1, 5 bases. Sequencing used peripheral blood. Written as DNA, the CDR3 is TGTGCCACCAGTGATCCGATCGGTAGGGGTTCCGGGGAGCTGTTTTTT. Translated, it gives CATSDPIGRGSGELFF.